The sequence of this T cell receptor (beta chain) was determined in a study of OX40 agonist ivuxolimab in advanced cancers. Looking at the study overall: Dose-escalation subjects each had hepatocellular carcinoma, melanoma, renal cell or head and neck cancer. Study observations and caveats: The work left the antigen specificity of expanded peripheral T cells undetermined.

On this clone: The antigen is unknown.

Only in-frame clones appear in the TCRdb table, and some are missing; sequencing was by immunoSEQ multiplex PCR. The sample contains about 73,000 clones, approximately 90% of which appear only once. It was autoimmune disease history or systemic immunosuppression that excluded patients. The investigators sampled blood at baseline, at cycle 4 day 1, and at cycle 7 day 1. With 0 bases removed from V and 4 bases from J, the gap between germline ends came to 6 bases. This CDR3 contains 14 residues. Germline lookup yields CDR1 MGHRA and CDR2 YSYEKL. This clonotype originated in an adult with an advanced solid tumor such as melanoma, head and neck, liver or kidney cancer. The input for sequencing was CD4+ or CD8+ T cells sorted from blood, taken in a trial of the OX40 agonist ivuxolimab. The chain recombines TRBV4-1 with TRBJ1-4; D gene uncertain. The CDR3 sequence: CASSQDPLNEKLFF. In DNA, the CDR3 is TGCGCCAGCAGCCAAGATCCGCTTAATGAAAAACTGTTTTTT.